This T cell receptor (beta chain) stems from a study of T cells after yellow fever vaccination. Study conclusions and caveats: Primary-vaccination clones mostly resurfaced post-booster (roughly 97% CD4, under 90% CD8).

TCRdb itself ran the 5' RACE reads through MiXCR, one entry per CDR3 protein. This sample yields approximately 250,000 distinct CDR3 sequences, of which about 5.2% are seen a single time; roughly 3.5% belongs to the top ten. The V gene end was trimmed by 3 bases and the J gene end by 5 bases; junction bases not matched to a gene: 5. Germline CDR1 and CDR2: SGHRS and YFSETQ. This CDR3 comprises 14 residues. This clonotype was seen at least ten times. Its antigen is unidentified. The TCR was taken from a man between 18 and 29 years old who received the YFV17D yellow fever vaccine. Sequencing used CD4+ T cells sorted from PBMCs, obtained on the day of the yellow fever booster vaccination. J is TRBJ2-3 and V is TRBV5-1; the match to TRBD2 covers 8 bases. The CDR3 is CASSSGLGRDTQYF. CDR3 bases: TGCGCCAGCAGCTCGGGACTAGGTCGAGATACGCAGTATTTT.